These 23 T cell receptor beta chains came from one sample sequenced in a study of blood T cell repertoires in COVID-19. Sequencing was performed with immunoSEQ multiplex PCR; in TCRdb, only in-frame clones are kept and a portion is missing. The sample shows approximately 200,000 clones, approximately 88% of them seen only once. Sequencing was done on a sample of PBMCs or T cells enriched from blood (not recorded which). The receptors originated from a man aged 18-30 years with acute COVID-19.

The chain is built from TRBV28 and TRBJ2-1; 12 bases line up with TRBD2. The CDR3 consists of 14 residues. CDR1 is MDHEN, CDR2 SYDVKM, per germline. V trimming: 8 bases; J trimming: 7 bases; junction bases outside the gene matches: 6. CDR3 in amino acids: CASQRTSGTNEQFF. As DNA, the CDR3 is TGTGCCAGCCAGAGGACTAGCGGGACTAATGAGCAGTTCTTC.

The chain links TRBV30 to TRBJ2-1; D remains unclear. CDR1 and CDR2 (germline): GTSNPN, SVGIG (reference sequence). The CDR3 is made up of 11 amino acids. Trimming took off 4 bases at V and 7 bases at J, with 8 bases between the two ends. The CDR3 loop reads CAWNTENEQFF. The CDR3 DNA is TGTGCCTGGAACACAGAGAATGAGCAGTTCTTC.

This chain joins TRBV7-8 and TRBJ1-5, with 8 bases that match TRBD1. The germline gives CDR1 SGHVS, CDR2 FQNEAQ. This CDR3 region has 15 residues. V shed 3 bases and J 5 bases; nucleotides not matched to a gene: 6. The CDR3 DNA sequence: TGTGCCAGCAGCTTGACAGGGGTAAGGGATCAGCCCCAGCATTTT. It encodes CASSLTGVRDQPQHF.

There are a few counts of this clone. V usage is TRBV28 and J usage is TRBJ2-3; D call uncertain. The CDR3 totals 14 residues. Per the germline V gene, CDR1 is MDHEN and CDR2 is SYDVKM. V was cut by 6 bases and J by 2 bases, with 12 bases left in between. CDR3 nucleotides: TGTGCCAGCAGCCCCTCAGGTCCCACAGATACGCAGTATTTT. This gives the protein CASSPSGPTDTQYF.

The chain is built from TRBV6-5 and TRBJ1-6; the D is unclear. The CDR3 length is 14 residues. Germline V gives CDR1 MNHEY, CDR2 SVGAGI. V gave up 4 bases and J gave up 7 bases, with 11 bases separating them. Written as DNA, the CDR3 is TGTGCCAGCAGTTTGGAGGCGGAGAATTCACCCCTCCACTTT. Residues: CASSLEAENSPLHF.

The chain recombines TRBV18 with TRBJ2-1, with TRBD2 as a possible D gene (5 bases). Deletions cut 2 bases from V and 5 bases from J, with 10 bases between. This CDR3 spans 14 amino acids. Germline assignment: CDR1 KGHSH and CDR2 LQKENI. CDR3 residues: CASSPLKTNNEQFF. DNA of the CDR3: TGTGCCAGCTCACCATTAAAGACTAACAATGAGCAGTTCTTC.

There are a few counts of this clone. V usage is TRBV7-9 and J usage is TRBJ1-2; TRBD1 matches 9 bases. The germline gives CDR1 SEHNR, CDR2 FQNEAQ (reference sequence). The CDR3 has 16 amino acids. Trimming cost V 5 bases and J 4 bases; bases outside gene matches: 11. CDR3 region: CASSTYRGRGSYGYTF. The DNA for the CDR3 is TGTGCCAGCAGCACGTACAGGGGGCGGGGTTCCTATGGCTACACCTTC.

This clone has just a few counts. CDR3 DNA sequence: TGTGCCAGTAGTATTGGGACAGCCTCCTACGAGCAGTACTTC. Protein: CASSIGTASYEQYF. The chain links TRBV19 to TRBJ2-7, with TRBD1 matching 7 bases. CDR3 length equals 14 residues. V shed 3 bases and J 0 bases; nucleotides not matched to a gene: 2. Germline CDR1 reads LNHDA; CDR2 reads SQIVND (reference sequence).

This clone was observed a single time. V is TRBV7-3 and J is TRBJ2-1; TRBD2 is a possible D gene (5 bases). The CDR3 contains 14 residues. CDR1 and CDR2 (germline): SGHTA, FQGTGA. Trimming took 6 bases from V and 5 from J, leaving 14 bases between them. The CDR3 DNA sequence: TGTGCCAGCAGTTCCGGACTGGGCCACAATGAGCAGTTCTTC. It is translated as CASSSGLGHNEQFF.

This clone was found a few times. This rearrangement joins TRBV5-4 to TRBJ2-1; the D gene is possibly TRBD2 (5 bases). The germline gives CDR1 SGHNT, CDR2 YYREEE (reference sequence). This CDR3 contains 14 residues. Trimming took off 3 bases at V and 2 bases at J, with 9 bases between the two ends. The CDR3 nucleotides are TGTGCCAGCAGCTCGGGGATAACCTACAATGAGCAGTTCTTC. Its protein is CASSSGITYNEQFF. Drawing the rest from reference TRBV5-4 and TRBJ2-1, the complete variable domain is ETGVTQSPTHLIKTRGQQVTLRCSSQSGHNTVSWYQQALGQGPQFIFQYYREEENGRGNFPPRFSGLQFPNYSSELNVNALELDDSALYLCASSSGITYNEQFFGPGTRLTVL.

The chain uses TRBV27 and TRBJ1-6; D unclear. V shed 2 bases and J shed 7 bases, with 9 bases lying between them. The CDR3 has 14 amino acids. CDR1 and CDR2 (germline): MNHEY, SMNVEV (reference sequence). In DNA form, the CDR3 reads TGTGCCAGCAGTTTACTCCTGAGGAATTCACCCCTCCACTTT. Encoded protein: CASSLLLRNSPLHF.

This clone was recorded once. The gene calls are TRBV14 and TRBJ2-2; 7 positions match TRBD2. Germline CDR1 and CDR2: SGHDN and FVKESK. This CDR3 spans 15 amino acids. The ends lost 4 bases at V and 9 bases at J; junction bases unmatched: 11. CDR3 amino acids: CASSPLAAPLRELFF. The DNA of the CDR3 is TGTGCCAGCAGCCCCCTAGCGGCCCCCCTACGGGAGCTGTTTTTT.

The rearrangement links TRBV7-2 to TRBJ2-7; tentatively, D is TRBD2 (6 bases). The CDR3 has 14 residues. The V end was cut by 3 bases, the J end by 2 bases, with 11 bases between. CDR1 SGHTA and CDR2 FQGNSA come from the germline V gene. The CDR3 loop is CASSFSRGTYEQYF. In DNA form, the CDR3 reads TGTGCCAGCAGCTTTTCGCGGGGAACCTACGAGCAGTACTTC. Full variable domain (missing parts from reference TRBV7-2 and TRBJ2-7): GAGVSQSPSNKVTEKGKDVELRCDPISGHTALYWYRQSLGQGLEFLIYFQGNSAPDKSGLPSDRFSAERTGGSVSTLTIQRTQQEDSAVYLCASSFSRGTYEQYFGPGTRLTVT.

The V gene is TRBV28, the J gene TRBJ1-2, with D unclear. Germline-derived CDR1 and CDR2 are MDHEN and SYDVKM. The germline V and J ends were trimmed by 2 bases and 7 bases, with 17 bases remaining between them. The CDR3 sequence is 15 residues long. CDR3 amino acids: CASSLTQNKKRGYTF. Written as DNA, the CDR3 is TGTGCCAGCAGTTTAACCCAGAACAAAAAGCGTGGCTACACCTTC.

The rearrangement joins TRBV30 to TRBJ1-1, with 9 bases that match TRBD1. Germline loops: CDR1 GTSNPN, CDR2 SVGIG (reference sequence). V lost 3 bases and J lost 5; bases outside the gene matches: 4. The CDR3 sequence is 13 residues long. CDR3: CAWSGDRVTEAFF. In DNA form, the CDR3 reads TGTGCCTGGAGCGGGGACAGGGTTACTGAAGCTTTCTTT.

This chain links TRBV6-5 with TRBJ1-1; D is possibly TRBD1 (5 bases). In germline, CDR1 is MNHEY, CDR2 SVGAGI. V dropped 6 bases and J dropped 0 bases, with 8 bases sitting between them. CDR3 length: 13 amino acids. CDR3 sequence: CASRGAVNTEAFF. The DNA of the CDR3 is TGTGCCAGCAGAGGGGCCGTGAACACTGAAGCTTTCTTT.

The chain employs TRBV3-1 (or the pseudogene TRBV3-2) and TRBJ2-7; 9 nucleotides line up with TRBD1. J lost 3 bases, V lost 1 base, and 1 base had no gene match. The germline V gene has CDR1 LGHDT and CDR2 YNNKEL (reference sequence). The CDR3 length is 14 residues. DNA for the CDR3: TGTGCCAGCAGCCAAGGACAGGGGGGCTACGAGCAGTACTTC. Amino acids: CASSQGQGGYEQYF.

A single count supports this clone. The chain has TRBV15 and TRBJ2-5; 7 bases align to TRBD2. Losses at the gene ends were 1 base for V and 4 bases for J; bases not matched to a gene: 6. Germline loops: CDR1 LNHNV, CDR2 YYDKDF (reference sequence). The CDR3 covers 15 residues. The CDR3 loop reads CATSRVRGGAETQYF. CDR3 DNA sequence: TGTGCCACCAGCAGAGTGCGGGGAGGGGCAGAGACCCAGTACTTC.

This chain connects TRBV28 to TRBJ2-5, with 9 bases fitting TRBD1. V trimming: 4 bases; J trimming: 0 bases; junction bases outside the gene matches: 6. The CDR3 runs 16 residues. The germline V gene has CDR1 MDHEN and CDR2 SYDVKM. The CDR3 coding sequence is TGTGCCAGCAGTTCCCCCGGACAGGGGTACCAAGAGACCCAGTACTTC. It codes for CASSSPGQGYQETQYF.

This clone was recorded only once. CDR3 nucleotide sequence: TGCAGCGTTCCTCTGGACAGGGCCGCCGTGGGCTACACCTTC. Its translation: CSVPLDRAAVGYTF. The V and J genes are TRBV29-1 and TRBJ1-2, with TRBD1 identical over 8 bases. This CDR3 spans 14 amino acids. The junction had 13 bases not matched to a gene; V was cut back by 5 bases and J by 8 bases. Per the germline V gene, CDR1 is SQVTM and CDR2 is ANQGSEA.

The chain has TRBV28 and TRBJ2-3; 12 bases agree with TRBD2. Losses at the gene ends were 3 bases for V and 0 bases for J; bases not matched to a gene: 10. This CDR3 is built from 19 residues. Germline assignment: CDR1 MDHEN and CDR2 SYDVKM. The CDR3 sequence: CASSFPLAGGTSSTDTQYF. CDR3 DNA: TGTGCCAGCAGTTTCCCGCTAGCGGGAGGGACCTCTAGCACAGATACGCAGTATTTT.

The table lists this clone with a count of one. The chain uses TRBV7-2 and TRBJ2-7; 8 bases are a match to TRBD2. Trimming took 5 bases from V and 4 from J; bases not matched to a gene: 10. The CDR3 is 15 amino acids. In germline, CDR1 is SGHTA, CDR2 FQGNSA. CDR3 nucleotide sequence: TGTGCCAGCAGCCCAGGCGGGACTAGGGCTTACGAGCAGTACTTC. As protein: CASSPGGTRAYEQYF. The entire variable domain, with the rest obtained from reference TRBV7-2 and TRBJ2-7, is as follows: GAGVSQSPSNKVTEKGKDVELRCDPISGHTALYWYRQSLGQGLEFLIYFQGNSAPDKSGLPSDRFSAERTGGSVSTLTIQRTQQEDSAVYLCASSPGGTRAYEQYFGPGTRLTVT.

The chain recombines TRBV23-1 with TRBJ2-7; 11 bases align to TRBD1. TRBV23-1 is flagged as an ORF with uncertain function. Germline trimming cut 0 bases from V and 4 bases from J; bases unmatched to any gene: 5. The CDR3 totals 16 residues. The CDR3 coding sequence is TGCGCCAGCAGTCAATCACGGACAGGGGGCGGGTACGAGCAGTACTTC. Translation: CASSQSRTGGGYEQYF.